Reported below is one TCR beta chain. The sample belongs to a study of blood T cell repertoires in COVID-19. Turning to the study itself: The United States, Italy and Spain provided the acute and convalescent COVID-19 samples. From T cells, B-cell-depleted T cells, or PBMCs came the material, which was cDNA or gDNA.

The CDR3 runs to 12 residues. V was trimmed by 4 bases and J by 4 bases, leaving 5 bases between them. Germline values: CDR1 LGHNA, CDR2 YSLEER. Authors' data handling: Cell counts per sample came from amplifying reference gene primers. Libraries were prepared by immunoSEQ multiplex PCR; TCRdb keeps only in-frame clonotypes and omits some of them. D and trimming come from the DNA, and the V and J calls and clone size come from that table. Of more than 200,000 clones in the sample, over 75% are singletons; the top ten hold about 7%. Adults between about 18 and 89 years of age took part from 24 US areas.

The chain joins TRBV4-3 to TRBJ2-1, with a possible D match to TRBD2 (5 bases). This receptor was obtained from a woman aged 40 to 55 with acute COVID-19. The sequenced sample consisted of PBMCs or T cells enriched from blood (not recorded which). CDR3 nucleotide sequence: TGCGCCAGCAGCCGGACTTACAATGAGCAGTTCTTC. This translates into CASSRTYNEQFF.